Shown below are 29 T cell receptor beta chains from a single sample sequenced in a study of blood T cell repertoires in COVID-19. Sequenced by immunoSEQ multiplex PCR; TCRdb stores in-frame clones only, minus some. The sample yields fewer than 150,000 clones, 60% to 85% seen once. Sequencing was performed on peripheral blood. The receptors derive from a man between 65 and 85 years old with acute or convalescent COVID-19.

The chain combines TRBV4-3 with TRBJ1-3; unclear D gene. Germline V gene sequence: CDR1 LGHNA, CDR2 YSLEER. CDR3 length: 19 amino acids. Trimming cost V 1 base and J 3 bases, with 22 bases left between them. The CDR3 protein is CASSQGRGHLSEHGNTIYF. Here the CDR3 DNA reads TGCGCCAGCAGCCAAGGGAGAGGGCATTTGAGCGAACATGGAAACACCATATATTTT.

The CDR3 region is CASSPQWGGPNTEAFF. Written as DNA, the CDR3 is TGTGCCAGCAGCCCGCAGTGGGGGGGTCCGAACACTGAAGCTTTCTTT. The J gene is TRBJ1-1, the V gene TRBV5-4; D possibly corresponds to TRBD1 (5 bases). CDR1 is SGHNT, CDR2 YYREEE, per germline (reference sequence). The CDR3 sequence is 16 residues long. The V end lost 4 bases, the J end lost 1 base, and 17 bases lay between the germline ends.

This chain joins TRBV4-3 and TRBJ1-6; 7 bases are shared with TRBD1. CDR1 is LGHNA and CDR2 is YSLEER in the germline V gene. The ends lost 0 bases at V and 5 bases at J; junction bases unmatched: 1. This CDR3 has 15 amino acids. CDR3 loop: CASSQDDRDNSPLHF. The CDR3 region has the DNA TGCGCCAGCAGCCAAGACGACAGGGATAATTCACCCCTCCACTTT.

This clone came up a few times. The V and J genes are TRBV7-2 and TRBJ1-2; 7 bases are shared with TRBD1. The CDR3 sequence is 14 residues long. The ends lost 6 bases at V and 1 base at J; junction bases unmatched: 5. The germline V gene encodes CDR1 SGHTA and CDR2 FQGNSA. In DNA, the CDR3 is TGTGCCAGCAGAAAAGGGGGCAGTAACTATGGCTACACCTTC. It is translated as CASRKGGSNYGYTF.

To note about this clone: One end of the junction does not line up with germline, which may come from a read error. The chain recombines TRBV18 with TRBJ1-1, with 9 positions matching TRBD1. The CDR3 totals 13 residues. Germline V lookup: CDR1 KGHSH, CDR2 LQKENI. CDR3 residues: CASSDLDRGPLGF. The CDR3 bases are TGTGCCAGCTCAGACTTGGACAGGGGCCCGCTGGGATTT.

The genes are TRBV5-4 and TRBJ2-7; TRBD1 agrees at 8 bases. The CDR3 is made up of 15 amino acids. Losses at the gene ends were 4 bases for V and 2 bases for J; bases not matched to a gene: 8. Germline V CDR1 and CDR2: SGHNT, YYREEE (reference sequence). The CDR3 DNA sequence: TGTGCCAGCAGCGCAGGGGGCGCCTTCCCCTACGAGCAGTACTTC. Residues: CASSAGGAFPYEQYF. The full variable domain, rest sourced from reference TRBV5-4 and TRBJ2-7, is ETGVTQSPTHLIKTRGQQVTLRCSSQSGHNTVSWYQQALGQGPQFIFQYYREEENGRGNFPPRFSGLQFPNYSSELNVNALELDDSALYLCASSAGGAFPYEQYFGPGTRLTVT.

This clone has only one observation. This chain links TRBV6-5 with TRBJ1-2, with D hard to call. Germline V lookup: CDR1 MNHEY, CDR2 SVGAGI. The CDR3 runs to 14 residues. Trimming cost V 2 bases and J 2 bases, with 9 bases left between them. The CDR3 coding sequence is TGTGCCAGCAGTTACCGCCCAGCGAACTATGGCTACACCTTC. Amino acid sequence: CASSYRPANYGYTF.

This clone has just a few counts. The J gene is TRBJ1-2, the V gene TRBV5-1; TRBD1 matches 9 bases. Germline CDR1 reads SGHRS; CDR2 reads YFSETQ. CDR3 length: 15 amino acids. With 4 bases clipped from V and 5 bases from J, the junction kept 9 bases outside the gene matches. The CDR3 loop reads CASSREDRGEYGYTF. CDR3 DNA: TGCGCCAGCAGCCGAGAGGACAGGGGAGAGTATGGCTACACCTTC.

The chain is built from TRBV18 and TRBJ2-3; D is possibly TRBD1 (6 bases). The V end was cut by 5 bases, the J end by 8 bases, with 11 bases between. CDR1 KGHSH and CDR2 LQKENI come from the germline V gene. CDR3 length: 12 amino acids. The CDR3 DNA is TGTGCCAGCTCATCCCCCAGGGGTACGCAGTATTTT. It translates to CASSSPRGTQYF.

This clone was recorded a few times. The chain uses TRBV5-6 and TRBJ1-6, with a tentative D call TRBD1 (6 bases). With 5 bases removed from V and 10 bases from J, the gap between germline ends came to 16 bases. Looked up from germline, CDR1 is SGHDT and CDR2 is YYEEEE. This CDR3 is built from 14 residues. The CDR3 DNA reads as TGTGCCAGCAGACCGGCAGGGGCTAACTCACCCCTCCACTTT. As protein: CASRPAGANSPLHF.

This clone is a singleton in its sample. The rearrangement uses TRBV18 and TRBJ2-3; 10 nucleotides match TRBD2. This CDR3 spans 16 amino acids. Losses at the gene ends were 2 bases for V and 2 bases for J; bases not matched to a gene: 4. Germline CDR1 is KGHSH and CDR2 is LQKENI. Here the CDR3 reads CASSPIAGGDTDTQYF. The CDR3 region has the DNA TGTGCCAGCTCACCAATAGCGGGGGGCGACACAGATACGCAGTATTTT.

The sample holds a few counts of this clone. This CDR3 is CAISVSAGSGNTIYF. The CDR3 bases are TGTGCCATCAGTGTATCCGCAGGTTCTGGAAACACCATATATTTT. The chain has TRBV10-3 and TRBJ1-3, with D uncertain. Germline CDR1 reads ENHRY; CDR2 reads SYGVKD. V was shortened by 4 bases and J by 1 base, with 11 bases between the two germline ends. The CDR3 runs to 15 residues.

In DNA, the CDR3 is TGTGCCAGCAGTTACCCCCGAGGCGAGCAGTACTTC. This encodes CASSYPRGEQYF. This chain uses TRBV6-5 with TRBJ2-7, with no clear D. Trimming left V 2 bases short and J 6 bases short, with 8 bases between. Germline loops: CDR1 MNHEY, CDR2 SVGAGI. The CDR3 length is 12 residues.

This chain joins TRBV3-1 (or the pseudogene TRBV3-2) and TRBJ2-7; 7 bases align to TRBD1. Germline V CDR1 and CDR2: LGHDT, YNNKEL (reference sequence). The V gene end was trimmed by 3 bases and the J gene end by 3 bases; junction bases not matched to a gene: 14. The CDR3 sequence is 17 residues long. The CDR3 spells CASSQTERKGASYEQYF. CDR3 sequence (DNA): TGTGCCAGCAGCCAGACGGAAAGAAAGGGGGCTAGCTACGAGCAGTACTTC.

Written as DNA, the CDR3 is TGTGCCAGCAGCTTGCTGTCTCGGGGGGGAAATAACAATGAGCAGTTCTTC. It yields the protein CASSLLSRGGNNNEQFF. V gene TRBV7-2 combines with J gene TRBJ2-1, with 8 bases matching TRBD2. Looked up from germline, CDR1 is SGHTA and CDR2 is FQGNSA. CDR3 length equals 17 residues. Losses at the gene ends were 3 bases for V and 5 bases for J; bases not matched to a gene: 12.

The chain links TRBV19 to TRBJ1-5; TRBD1 might be the D (6 bases). V lost 4 bases and J lost 4, with 14 bases in between. The CDR3 consists of 15 residues. Germline lookup yields CDR1 LNHDA and CDR2 SQIVND (reference sequence). The CDR3 sequence is CASSTPMGANQPQHF. For the CDR3, the DNA is TGTGCCAGTAGTACCCCGATGGGGGCGAATCAGCCCCAGCATTTT.

The rearrangement links TRBV7-9 to TRBJ2-1; 10 bases are shared with TRBD1. Germline V gives CDR1 SEHNR, CDR2 FQNEAQ (reference sequence). The CDR3 has 16 amino acids. With 4 bases clipped from V and 2 bases from J, the junction kept 5 bases outside the gene matches. CDR3 amino acids: CASSSKTGGTYNEQFF. CDR3 DNA: TGTGCCAGCAGCTCCAAGACAGGGGGCACCTACAATGAGCAGTTCTTC.

V usage is TRBV6-5 and J usage is TRBJ1-2, with TRBD1 matching 8 bases. V was pared by 7 bases and J by 0 bases, with 4 bases of the junction left unmatched. This CDR3 is 14 amino acids long. Germline V gene sequence: CDR1 MNHEY, CDR2 SVGAGI. CDR3 in amino acids: CASTKQGANYGYTF. The CDR3 DNA reads TGTGCCAGCACTAAACAGGGGGCTAACTATGGCTACACCTTC.

The CDR3 region is CASSPQGSGELFF. CDR3 coding DNA: TGTGCCAGCAGCCCACAGGGTTCCGGGGAGCTGTTTTTT. This chain links TRBV7-3 with TRBJ2-2; TRBD1 might be the D (6 bases). Trimming took 5 bases from V and 6 from J, leaving 10 bases between them. The CDR3 is made up of 13 amino acids. Germline V CDR1 and CDR2: SGHTA, FQGTGA.

This clone appeared a single time. The chain is built from TRBV7-2 and TRBJ2-2; TRBD1 aligns across 12 bases. The ends lost 5 bases at V and 8 bases at J; junction bases unmatched: 9. Germline CDR1 SGHTA, CDR2 FQGNSA. The CDR3 runs 16 residues. The CDR3 is CASSLRDRGLRGELFF. The CDR3 DNA reads TGTGCCAGCAGCCTCCGGGACAGGGGGCTCCGGGGGGAGCTGTTTTTT.

The rearrangement links TRBV30 to TRBJ1-1; 8 bases align to TRBD1. The CDR3 is 11 amino acids. Germline CDR1 and CDR2: GTSNPN and SVGIG (reference sequence). V lost 2 bases and J lost 10; bases outside the gene matches: 3. This CDR3 is CAWSLTGGAFF. DNA of the CDR3: TGTGCCTGGAGTTTAACAGGGGGAGCTTTCTTT.

The chain has TRBV18 and TRBJ1-2; D is perhaps TRBD1 (5 bases). Trimming pared 0 bases from V and 8 bases from J, leaving 10 bases between. CDR1 is KGHSH and CDR2 is LQKENI in the germline V gene. The CDR3 runs to 13 residues. The CDR3 bases are TGTGCCAGCTCACCACCGGCAGGGTACGGCTACACCTTC. This gives the protein CASSPPAGYGYTF.

The J gene is TRBJ2-2, the V gene TRBV19, with TRBD1 matching 7 bases. The CDR3 is made up of 14 amino acids. The ends lost 4 bases at V and 4 bases at J; junction bases unmatched: 3. Germline-derived CDR1 and CDR2 are LNHDA and SQIVND (reference sequence). CDR3 coding DNA: TGTGCCAGTAGTAGGGCAGGGGGCACCGGGGAGCTGTTTTTT. Protein sequence: CASSRAGGTGELFF. Using reference TRBV19 and TRBJ2-2 for the parts outside the CDR3, the full variable domain is DGGITQSPKYLFRKEGQNVTLSCEQNLNHDAMYWYRQDPGQGLRLIYYSQIVNDFQKGDIAEGYSVSREKKESFPLTVTSAQKNPTAFYLCASSRAGGTGELFFGEGSRLTVL.

V usage is TRBV5-1 and J usage is TRBJ2-1; 13 positions agree with TRBD2. Germline V CDR1 and CDR2: SGHRS, YFSETQ. This CDR3 is 15 amino acids long. The V gene end was trimmed by 4 bases and the J gene end by 10 bases; junction bases not matched to a gene: 8. CDR3 region: CASSIRLAGGKEQFF. CDR3 in DNA: TGCGCCAGCAGCATAAGACTAGCGGGGGGTAAGGAGCAGTTCTTC.

This chain uses TRBV7-6 with TRBJ2-5, with 7 bases identical to TRBD2. This CDR3 has 14 amino acids. V lost 1 base and J lost 4; bases outside the gene matches: 3. Per the germline V gene, CDR1 is SGHVS and CDR2 is FNYEAQ. DNA for the CDR3: TGTGCCAGCAGCTTAGAAGGCGGGGGAGAGACCCAGTACTTC. The encoded protein is CASSLEGGGETQYF.

The chain carries TRBV7-6 and TRBJ2-1, with unresolved D. V lost 6 bases, J lost 0 bases, and 18 bases lay in between. The CDR3 runs to 17 residues. From germline, CDR1 is SGHVS and CDR2 FNYEAQ. The CDR3 coding sequence is TGTGCCAGCAGTCCCGGCGGCAGCGCGAGCTCCTACAATGAGCAGTTCTTC. Protein product: CASSPGGSASSYNEQFF.

The chain joins TRBV2 to TRBJ2-1, with TRBD2 identical over 7 bases. The length of the CDR3 is 14 residues. J was trimmed by 5 bases and V by 6 bases; bases with no gene match: 7. Germline V gene sequence: CDR1 SNHLY, CDR2 FYNNEI. The CDR3 spells CASSYSGTNNEQFF. In nucleotides, the CDR3 is TGTGCCAGCAGCTACTCCGGGACTAACAATGAGCAGTTCTTC.

This clone was counted between two and nine times. The gene calls are TRBV19 and TRBJ1-1; D unresolved. V was clipped by 10 bases and J by 3 bases, with 9 bases between them. CDR1 and CDR2 from the germline V gene are LNHDA and SQIVND (reference sequence). This CDR3 region has 11 residues. CDR3 bases: TGTGCCACCGAGAGGGACACTGAAGCTTTCTTT. Translating gives CATERDTEAFF.

The gene calls are TRBV6-2 or TRBV6-3 and TRBJ1-1, with D maybe TRBD1 (6 bases). V lost 4 bases, J lost 5 bases, and 11 bases lay in between. Looked up from germline, CDR1 is MNHEY and CDR2 is SVGEGT. This CDR3 comprises 13 residues. The CDR3 DNA reads TGTGCCAGCAGTTCGAGGCAGGGGACTGAAGCTTTCTTT. Encoded protein: CASSSRQGTEAFF.